These 15 T cell receptor beta chains originate from one sample sequenced in a study of blood T cell repertoires in COVID-19 (dated by TCRdb to about 2020). Receptor amplification or capture employed the immunoSEQ multiplex PCR assay. TCRdb's version of the immuneACCESS table is confined to in-frame rearrangements and falls short of the full clone set. An unresolved V gene accounts for under half of the shortfall where checked; the remainder is of unknown origin. The sample table contains 150,000 to 200,000 clones; only one count was recorded for roughly 80% of them. The ten largest clones add up to 4.5% to 6.5% of the sample. Sequenced: peripheral blood. Receptor source: a woman aged 25 to 39 with acute or convalescent COVID-19.

The rearrangement uses TRBV6-5 and TRBJ2-3, with TRBD2 matching over 7 bases. This CDR3 has 13 amino acids. CDR1 is MNHEY and CDR2 is SVGAGI in the germline V gene. The junction had 7 bases not matched to a gene; V was cut back by 8 bases and J by 5 bases. The DNA for the CDR3 is TGTGCCAGCTCGCGGGAGAGGGGAGATACGCAGTATTTT. Its translation is CASSRERGDTQYF.

The rearrangement uses TRBV7-2 and TRBJ1-2, with 10 positions matching TRBD1. Unmatched junction bases numbered 5, after V lost 5 bases and J lost 2 bases. The CDR3 consists of 15 residues. Germline values: CDR1 SGHTA, CDR2 FQGNSA. This CDR3 is CASSPGQGGNYGYTF. The CDR3, as DNA: TGTGCCAGCAGCCCAGGACAGGGGGGGAACTATGGCTACACCTTC.

This chain links TRBV5-1 with TRBJ2-3, with 8 bases matching TRBD2. The germline V gene has CDR1 SGHRS and CDR2 YFSETQ. The ends lost 2 bases at V and 4 bases at J; junction bases unmatched: 3. The CDR3 sequence is 14 residues long. CDR3 sequence reads: CASSFGGASDTQYF. Written as DNA, the CDR3 is TGCGCCAGCAGCTTCGGGGGGGCCTCAGATACGCAGTATTTT.

The chain carries TRBV6-6 and TRBJ1-4; TRBD1 matches at 7 bases. Germline V gene data show CDR1 as MNHNY and CDR2 as SVGAGI (reference sequence). After removal of 8 bases from V and 8 bases from J, the junction contained 8 bases not matched to a gene. There are 13 residues in the CDR3. This CDR3 reads CASVTGEREKLFF. CDR3 DNA: TGTGCCAGCGTCACAGGGGAACGGGAAAAACTGTTTTTT.

As concerns this clone: Other DNA sequences in the same sample also yield this CDR3. The CDR3 DNA reads as TGTGCCAGCAGCCAAGAGACAGGACATCTAGCGGGAGGGCGGGGCGGGGAGCTGTTTTTT. This translates into CASSQETGHLAGGRGGELFF. The chain couples TRBV4-2 to TRBJ2-2; 12 nucleotides agree with TRBD2. This CDR3 region has 20 residues. Trimming took 0 bases from V and 7 from J; bases not matched to a gene: 15. CDR1 is LGHNA, CDR2 YNFKEQ, per germline.

The chain links TRBV27 to TRBJ1-4; a possible D gene is TRBD1 (5 bases). Germline lookup yields CDR1 MNHEY and CDR2 SMNVEV (reference sequence). V lost 5 bases and J 5 bases, leaving 15 bases between the germline ends. The CDR3 runs to 15 residues. The CDR3 sequence: CASSRLDSRNEKLFF. DNA for the CDR3: TGTGCCAGCAGTCGCCTCGACAGCCGGAATGAAAAACTGTTTTTT.

This clone came up many times. V and J are TRBV7-9 and TRBJ1-2; D gene uncertain. The length of the CDR3 is 12 residues. CDR1 is SEHNR, CDR2 FQNEAQ, per germline (reference sequence). The V and J ends lost 5 bases and 4 bases respectively, with 8 bases between them. CDR3 sequence (DNA): TGTGCCAGCAGCCAAACAGCCTATGGCTACACCTTC. Its protein is CASSQTAYGYTF.

The genes are TRBV5-1 and TRBJ1-3; D is possibly TRBD1 (5 bases). The CDR3 contains 16 residues. V dropped 0 bases and J dropped 0 bases, with 10 bases sitting between them. From germline, CDR1 is SGHRS and CDR2 YFSETQ. In DNA, the CDR3 is TGCGCCAGCAGCTTGGCCAGGGCGAGCTCTGGAAACACCATATATTTT. It yields the protein CASSLARASSGNTIYF. Together with reference TRBV5-1 and TRBJ1-3, the CDR3 gives the full variable domain: KAGVTQTPRYLIKTRGQQVTLSCSPISGHRSVSWYQQTPGQGLQFLFEYFSETQRNKGNFPGRFSGRQFSNSRSEMNVSTLELGDSALYLCASSLARASSGNTIYFGEGSWLTVV.

The table lists this clone with a few counts. This sequence joins TRBV7-9 and TRBJ2-1; the match to TRBD1 covers 12 bases. The CDR3 extends over 15 amino acids. V was clipped by 5 bases and J by 4 bases; unmatched bases: 3. CDR1 is SEHNR and CDR2 is FQNEAQ in the germline V gene (reference sequence). Here the CDR3 reads CASSAGQGAYNEQFF. The DNA of the CDR3 is TGTGCCAGCAGCGCGGGACAGGGGGCTTACAATGAGCAGTTCTTC.

The J gene is TRBJ1-2, the V gene TRBV5-5; the D is unclear. The V end was cut by 0 bases, the J end by 6 bases, with 12 bases between. Germline V lookup: CDR1 SGHKS, CDR2 YYEKEE (reference sequence). This CDR3 has 14 residues. The CDR3 protein is CASSLVGKVDGYTF. CDR3 coding DNA: TGTGCCAGCAGCTTGGTGGGCAAAGTGGATGGCTACACCTTC.

V and J are TRBV12-3 or TRBV12-4 and TRBJ2-7, with unresolved D. V lost 3 bases, J lost 3 bases, and 6 bases lay in between. This CDR3 contains 12 residues. For the CDR3, the DNA is TGTGCCAGCAGTTTTGGCGGCTACGAGCAGTACTTC. This gives the protein CASSFGGYEQYF.

On this clone itself: The same CDR3 also results from other DNA sequences found in this sample. V usage is TRBV2 and J usage is TRBJ1-4; D is undetermined. V lost 4 bases and J 7 bases, leaving 13 bases between the germline ends. The CDR3 is 14 residues long. Germline loops: CDR1 SNHLY, CDR2 FYNNEI. CDR3 residues: CASSVGPRGEKLFF. DNA for the CDR3: TGTGCCAGCAGTGTCGGGCCTCGGGGTGAAAAACTGTTTTTT.

The rearrangement joins TRBV4-3 to TRBJ2-7; tentatively, D is TRBD1 (6 bases). Germline CDR1 LGHNA, CDR2 YSLEER. V lost 4 bases to trimming and J lost 0 bases, with 16 bases between them. The CDR3 consists of 16 residues. CDR3 sequence: CASSRGAGANSYEQYF. The CDR3 bases are TGCGCCAGCAGCCGTGGCGCAGGGGCCAACTCCTACGAGCAGTACTTC.

This sequence joins TRBV6-2 or TRBV6-3 and TRBJ1-4; D gene uncertain. From germline, CDR1 is MNHEY and CDR2 SVGEGT. CDR3 size: 15 residues. V was trimmed by 2 bases and J by 5 bases, leaving 12 bases between them. The CDR3 here is CASSYPGSENEKLFF. CDR3 nucleotide sequence: TGTGCCAGCAGTTACCCGGGGTCGGAGAATGAAAAACTGTTTTTT.

J is TRBJ2-7 and V is TRBV19, with 12 bases matching TRBD1. Trimming removed 10 bases from V and 6 bases from J; junction bases left unmatched: 10. There are 14 residues in the CDR3. CDR1 LNHDA and CDR2 SQIVND come from the germline V gene (reference sequence). CDR3 region: CATTPGQGAFEQYF. The CDR3 coding sequence is TGTGCCACAACACCGGGACAGGGGGCGTTCGAGCAGTACTTC.